Sequencing of this T cell receptor (beta chain) was carried out in a study of T cell clonality in common variable immunodeficiency. Heparinized whole blood, roughly 5 to 8.5 ml, came from each donor. Study-wide results and limits: Authors noted CVID clonality's cause needs subpopulation repertoire sequencing. Compared with healthy controls, CVID subjects showed increased TCRbeta clonality, mostly in about a third.

This clone was seen at least ten times. Its antigen is unknown. Read coverage stops 3 residues before the CDR3 terminus; the germline J gene supplies the remainder. Clones were read by immunoSEQ multiplex PCR, and TCRdb kept only the in-frame ones, dropping some. The sample presents about 64,000 clones, none singletons. V lost 3 bases and J 2 bases, leaving 12 bases between the germline ends. The CDR3 length is 15 residues. Germline V lookup: CDR1 LNHDA, CDR2 SQIVND (reference sequence). The sample was peripheral blood mononuclear cells. The gene calls are TRBV19 and TRBJ2-3; possible D gene TRBD1, 6 bases. This TCR was recovered from a person between 18 and 75 years old in good health. The CDR3 reads CASSMEDSLTDTQYF. CDR3 DNA (partial): TGTGCCAGTAGTATGGAGGACAGCCTCACAGATACG.